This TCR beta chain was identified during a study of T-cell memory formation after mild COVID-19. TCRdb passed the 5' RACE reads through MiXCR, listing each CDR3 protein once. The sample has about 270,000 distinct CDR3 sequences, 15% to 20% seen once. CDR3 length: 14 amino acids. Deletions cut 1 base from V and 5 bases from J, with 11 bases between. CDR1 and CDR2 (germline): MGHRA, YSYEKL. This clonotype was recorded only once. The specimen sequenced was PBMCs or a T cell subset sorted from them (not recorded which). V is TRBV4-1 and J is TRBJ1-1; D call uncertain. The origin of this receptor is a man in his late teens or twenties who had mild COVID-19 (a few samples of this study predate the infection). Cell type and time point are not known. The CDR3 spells CASSQVEVRTEAFF. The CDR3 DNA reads TGCGCCAGCAGCCAAGTAGAGGTCAGGACTGAAGCTTTCTTT.